This T cell receptor beta chain was observed in a study of blood T cell repertoires in COVID-19. Across the study: Researchers got acute and convalescent COVID-19 samples from the United States, Italy and Spain.

Per the authors' pipeline: Scientists estimated how many nucleated cells there were by amplifying reference gene primers. TCRdb's copy holds only in-frame clones and misses some; the assay was immunoSEQ multiplex PCR. That table supplies the V and J calls and clone size; D and trimming were determined from the DNA. The sample includes approximately 220,000 clones, around four fifths of them seen just once. Participants were aged roughly 18 to 90 years, lived in under 30 US areas, and enrolled virtually. Up to 2 weeks before entering the study, exposed participants had met a COVID-19 case. This receptor was identified in a woman aged 40 to 50 who had been exposed to COVID-19. Sequenced sample: PBMCs or T cells enriched from blood (not recorded which).

CDR3 sequence (DNA): TGTGCCACCAGTGGCGGAGCCAAAAACATTCAGTACTTC. Encoded protein: CATSGGAKNIQYF. The chain recombines TRBV24-1 with TRBJ2-4; D is ambiguous. V gave up 5 bases and J gave up 0 bases, with 4 bases separating them. CDR1 is KGHDR, CDR2 SFDVKD, per germline. The CDR3 consists of 13 residues.